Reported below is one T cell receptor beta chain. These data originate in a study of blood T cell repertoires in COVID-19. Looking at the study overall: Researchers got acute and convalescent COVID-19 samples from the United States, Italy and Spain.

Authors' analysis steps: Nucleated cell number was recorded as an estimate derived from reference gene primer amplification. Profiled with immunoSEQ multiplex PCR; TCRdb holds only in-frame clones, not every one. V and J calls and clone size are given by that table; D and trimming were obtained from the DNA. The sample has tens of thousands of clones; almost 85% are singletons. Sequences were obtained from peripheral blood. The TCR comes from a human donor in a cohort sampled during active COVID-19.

CDR3 amino acids: CASSSGTSANQETQYF. DNA for the CDR3: TGCGCCAGCAGCTCAGGCACTAGCGCGAACCAAGAGACCCAGTACTTC. The chain uses TRBV5-1 and TRBJ2-5; 7 bases line up with TRBD2. The CDR3 runs 16 residues. Germline trimming cut 3 bases from V and 0 bases from J; bases unmatched to any gene: 8. Per the germline V gene, CDR1 is SGHRS and CDR2 is YFSETQ.